This passage covers 22 T cell receptor beta chains from one sample sequenced in a study of blood T cell repertoires in COVID-19. Libraries were prepared by immunoSEQ multiplex PCR; TCRdb keeps only in-frame clonotypes and omits some of them. The data show some 210,000 clones, around four fifths seen once. Input material: PBMCs or T cells enriched from blood (not recorded which). All receptors derive from a middle-aged man who had recovered from COVID-19.

CDR3 nucleotides: TGTGCCAGCAGCCAAAGGAAGCCCAGGGATGGAGGAAACACCATATATTTT. Translated, it gives CASSQRKPRDGGNTIYF. The J gene is TRBJ1-3, the V gene TRBV14, with D perhaps matching TRBD1 (5 bases). CDR1 is SGHDN and CDR2 is FVKESK in the germline V gene. V was pared by 2 bases and J by 4 bases, with 18 bases between. The CDR3 extends over 17 amino acids.

The CDR3 is CASSDLGGSEKLFF. CDR3 coding DNA: TGTGCCAGCAGTGATCTAGGGGGCAGTGAAAAACTGTTTTTT. The chain has TRBV25-1 and TRBJ1-4; 7 bases map to TRBD1. V lost 3 bases, J lost 7 bases, and 5 bases stayed unmatched. Germline CDR1 is MGHDK and CDR2 is SYGVNS. The CDR3 contains 14 residues. The full variable domain, with the rest looked up from reference TRBV25-1 and TRBJ1-4, is EADIYQTPRYLVIGTGKKITLECSQTMGHDKMYWYQQDPGMELHLIHYSYGVNSTEKGDLSSESTVSRIRTEHFPLTLESARPSHTSQYLCASSDLGGSEKLFFGSGTQLSVL.

The J gene is TRBJ2-5, the V gene TRBV27; TRBD2 matches at 7 bases. Germline assignment: CDR1 MNHEY and CDR2 SMNVEV (reference sequence). Trimming at V came to 6 bases and at J to 5 bases, leaving 3 bases not matched to a gene. The CDR3 length is 12 residues. CDR3 region: CASRGGSETQYF. The CDR3 DNA is TGTGCCAGCAGGGGGGGGAGTGAGACCCAGTACTTC.

This sequence joins TRBV5-5 and TRBJ2-4; D gene ambiguous. The ends were cut back, 3 bases at V and 0 bases at J, with 7 bases in the middle. The germline gives CDR1 SGHKS, CDR2 YYEKEE (reference sequence). The CDR3 has 14 residues. The CDR3 DNA is TGTGCCAGCAGCTCCACAGTAGCCAAAAACATTCAGTACTTC. Its translation is CASSSTVAKNIQYF.

The chain links TRBV27 to TRBJ1-5; possibly TRBD1 for D (5 bases). Trimming left V 1 base short and J 5 bases short, with 12 bases between. The length of the CDR3 is 15 residues. Germline V gene data show CDR1 as MNHEY and CDR2 as SMNVEV (reference sequence). The CDR3 region has the DNA TGTGCCAGCAGTTTATTTTTTAGGGGCGATCAGCCCCAGCATTTT. It specifies CASSLFFRGDQPQHF.

This clone was counted a few times. The chain employs TRBV5-1 and TRBJ1-2; D is unclear. This CDR3 is 13 amino acids long. V was cut by 4 bases and J by 1 base, with 8 bases left in between. Looked up from germline, CDR1 is SGHRS and CDR2 is YFSETQ. The CDR3 protein is CASSPGNNYGYTF. DNA of the CDR3: TGCGCCAGCAGCCCGGGGAATAACTATGGCTACACCTTC.

In regard to this clone: Distinct nucleotide sequences in the sample also encode this CDR3. V is TRBV7-7 and J is TRBJ2-6; a possible D gene is TRBD1 (6 bases). CDR3 length equals 17 residues. V was cut by 2 bases and J by 0 bases, with 11 bases left in between. Germline V CDR1 and CDR2: SSHAT, FNYEAQ (reference sequence). For the CDR3, the DNA is TGTGCCAGCAGCTTACTACAGGGAAGCTCTGGGGCCAACGTCCTGACTTTC. This translates into CASSLLQGSSGANVLTF.

This clone has only a few counts. V and J are TRBV11-2 and TRBJ2-1; possibly TRBD2 for D (6 bases). The CDR3 loop spans 17 amino acids. Deletions cut 4 bases from V and 5 bases from J, with 21 bases between. The germline gives CDR1 SGHAT, CDR2 FQNNGV. The CDR3 bases are TGTGCCAGCAGCTCAACCGGGTCGCGGGGAGGCGACAATGAGCAGTTCTTC. It encodes CASSSTGSRGGDNEQFF.

This chain uses TRBV6-6 with TRBJ2-5, with 12 positions matching TRBD2. Germline-derived CDR1 and CDR2 are MNHNY and SVGAGI (reference sequence). V was clipped by 5 bases and J by 4 bases; unmatched bases: 17. CDR3 length: 19 amino acids. The CDR3 is CASSPRLAGAFSFLETQYF. The CDR3 DNA reads TGTGCCAGCAGTCCAAGACTAGCGGGGGCGTTCTCGTTCTTAGAGACCCAGTACTTC.

The chain is built from TRBV28 and TRBJ1-2, with D perhaps matching TRBD1 (5 bases). The V and J ends lost 7 bases and 2 bases respectively, with 14 bases between them. Germline V gene sequence: CDR1 MDHEN, CDR2 SYDVKM. This CDR3 is built from 14 residues. The CDR3 DNA reads TGTGCCAGCACTAACTTGGGGGGAAACTATGGCTACACCTTC. Encoded protein: CASTNLGGNYGYTF.

The genes are TRBV6-5 and TRBJ2-7; D call uncertain. The germline V gene has CDR1 MNHEY and CDR2 SVGAGI. V was trimmed by 6 bases and J by 0 bases, leaving 12 bases between them. The CDR3 covers 14 residues. In nucleotides, the CDR3 is TGTGCCAGCAGCCCCCCGAGTATCTCCTACGAGCAGTACTTC. Its translation: CASSPPSISYEQYF.

The chain couples TRBV24-1 to TRBJ1-2; D possibly corresponds to TRBD1 (6 bases). V lost 4 bases, J lost 3 bases, and 11 bases lay in between. The CDR3 extends over 14 amino acids. Germline V lookup: CDR1 KGHDR, CDR2 SFDVKD. The CDR3 loop is CATSDPGQHYGYTF. In DNA form, the CDR3 reads TGTGCCACCAGTGACCCGGGACAACACTATGGCTACACCTTC.

The chain couples TRBV5-4 to TRBJ2-7, with D possibly matching TRBD2 (8 bases). The CDR3 runs to 15 residues. Trimming cost V 4 bases and J 4 bases, with 18 bases left between them. From germline, CDR1 is SGHNT and CDR2 YYREEE (reference sequence). This CDR3 reads CASSPGGGQIYEQYF. Here the CDR3 DNA reads TGTGCCAGCAGCCCGGGGGGGGGACAGATTTACGAGCAGTACTTC.

The J gene is TRBJ2-1, the V gene TRBV15, with D possibly matching TRBD1 (7 bases). The CDR3 runs to 16 residues. The V end lost 1 base, the J end lost 0 bases, and 10 bases lay between the germline ends. CDR1 is LNHNV and CDR2 is YYDKDF in the germline V gene (reference sequence). The CDR3 loop is CATSRGGTVSYNEQFF. CDR3 nucleotide sequence: TGTGCCACCAGCAGAGGCGGGACAGTCTCCTACAATGAGCAGTTCTTC.

Here the CDR3 reads CAWSGQNVRSPLHF. The CDR3, as DNA: TGTGCCTGGAGTGGACAGAACGTTAGATCACCCCTCCACTTT. J is TRBJ1-6 and V is TRBV30; maybe TRBD1 (5 bases). CDR3 length: 14 amino acids. CDR1 GTSNPN and CDR2 SVGIG come from the germline V gene (reference sequence). V gave up 1 base and J gave up 10 bases, with 14 bases separating them.

The V gene is TRBV27, the J gene TRBJ2-1, with D possibly being TRBD2 (5 bases). Germline CDR1 reads MNHEY; CDR2 reads SMNVEV (reference sequence). The CDR3 consists of 15 residues. Trimming took 6 bases from V and 8 from J, leaving 20 bases between them. Here the CDR3 reads CASRGSLITHDEQFF. The CDR3 DNA reads TGTGCCAGCAGGGGGAGCCTTATTACCCACGATGAGCAGTTCTTC.

This chain uses TRBV7-9 with TRBJ2-2; D not resolved. The CDR3 covers 18 residues. Trimming shortened V by 2 bases and J by 0 bases, and 16 bases separated the two germline ends. Per the germline V gene, CDR1 is SEHNR and CDR2 is FQNEAQ (reference sequence). This CDR3 reads CASSLISGRNTNTGELFF. CDR3 nucleotides: TGTGCCAGCAGCTTAATATCGGGTCGGAACACGAACACCGGGGAGCTGTTTTTT.

Ten or more counts support this clone. The chain has TRBV5-1 and TRBJ2-1, with TRBD2 matching 7 bases. The CDR3 runs to 14 residues. Germline loops: CDR1 SGHRS, CDR2 YFSETQ. V lost 2 bases, J lost 3 bases, and 2 bases stayed unmatched. The CDR3 region has the DNA TGCGCCAGCAGCTTAGCGGGGTACTACAATGAGCAGTTCTTC. As protein: CASSLAGYYNEQFF.

This sequence joins TRBV6-1 and TRBJ1-3, with no clear D. Germline V gene lookup returns CDR1 MNHNS and CDR2 SASEGT. The germline V and J ends were trimmed by 1 base and 0 bases, with 4 bases remaining between them. The CDR3 is made up of 14 amino acids. The CDR3 coding sequence is TGTGCCAGCAGTGAAGGGAGCTCTGGAAACACCATATATTTT. Residues: CASSEGSSGNTIYF.

This clone was seen just once. The chain has TRBV9 and TRBJ2-3; TRBD1 might be the D (8 bases). Per the germline V gene, CDR1 is SGDLS and CDR2 is YYNGEE. V lost 0 bases and J lost 6, with 14 bases in between. This CDR3 has 15 residues. CDR3: CASSVDGQGGDTQYF. In DNA form, the CDR3 reads TGTGCCAGCAGCGTAGACGGACAGGGAGGGGATACGCAGTATTTT.

V and J are TRBV2 and TRBJ2-6; no reliable D call. The ends were cut back, 8 bases at V and 2 bases at J, with 7 bases in the middle. Germline V gene data show CDR1 as SNHLY and CDR2 as FYNNEI. CDR3 size: 13 residues. Written as DNA, the CDR3 is TGTGCCAGCCGAGGAACTGGGGCCAACGTCCTGACTTTC. The encoded protein is CASRGTGANVLTF.

The rearrangement joins TRBV7-2 to TRBJ1-1, with a weak D call TRBD1 (6 bases). The CDR3 consists of 14 residues. Between the trimmed V and J ends, which lost 6 bases and 3 bases, there was a span of 14 bases. CDR1 is SGHTA and CDR2 is FQGNSA in the germline V gene. The CDR3 loop is CASSLTPGDTEAFF. In DNA, the CDR3 is TGTGCCAGCAGTCTGACTCCAGGGGACACTGAAGCTTTCTTT.